A single sample is the source of the 28 T cell receptor beta chains below, sequenced in a study of OX40 agonist ivuxolimab in advanced cancers. Library preparation was by the immunoSEQ multiplex PCR assay. TCRdb took over this immuneACCESS table, retaining in-frame rearrangements with V and J assigned. Such tables are incomplete; in checked studies, under half of the missing clones stem from an unresolved V gene, and the remainder is unexplained. The sample table holds around 40,000 clones, of which about 80% were seen once. The ten largest make up around 18% of the sample. The source material was CD4+ or CD8+ T cells sorted from blood, sampled in a trial of the OX40 agonist ivuxolimab. The receptors shown here come from an adult with an advanced solid tumor such as melanoma, head and neck, liver or kidney cancer.

The J gene is TRBJ2-7, the V gene TRBV11-3, with a tentative D call TRBD1 (5 bases). The V end was cut by 0 bases, the J end by 0 bases, with 9 bases between. This CDR3 spans 15 amino acids. CDR1 and CDR2 (germline): SGHNT, YENEEA. CDR3 in amino acids: CASSLEAGYSYEQYF. CDR3 DNA sequence: TGTGCCAGCAGCTTAGAGGCAGGGTACTCCTACGAGCAGTACTTC. Drawing the rest from reference TRBV11-3 and TRBJ2-7, the complete variable domain is EAGVVQSPRYKIIEKKQPVAFWCNPISGHNTLYWYLQNLGQGPELLIRYENEEAVDDSQLPKDRFSAERLKGVDSTLKIQPAELGDSAVYLCASSLEAGYSYEQYFGPGTRLTVT.

V usage is TRBV28 and J usage is TRBJ2-7, with 10 bases matching TRBD1. Germline V lookup: CDR1 MDHEN, CDR2 SYDVKM. The CDR3 covers 15 residues. V shed 5 bases, J shed 5 bases, and the junction held 9 bases outside the gene matches. The CDR3 region is CASSPTGTGDNEQYF. In DNA, the CDR3 is TGTGCCAGCAGTCCCACCGGGACAGGGGATAACGAGCAGTACTTC. The full variable domain, in which reference TRBV28 and TRBJ2-7 provide the parts outside the CDR3, is DVKVTQSSRYLVKRTGEKVFLECVQDMDHENMFWYRQDPGLGLRLIYFSYDVKMKEKGDIPEGYSVSREKKERFSLILESASTNQTSMYLCASSPTGTGDNEQYFGPGTRLTVT.

This clone was detected a few times. The chain links TRBV7-6 to TRBJ1-4; D is unresolved. This CDR3 spans 15 amino acids. Trimming stripped 2 bases from V and 0 bases from J, with 7 bases between. Germline CDR1 SGHVS, CDR2 FNYEAQ. CDR3 sequence reads: CASSLSQTTNEKLFF. The CDR3, as DNA: TGTGCCAGCAGCTTATCACAGACAACTAATGAAAAACTGTTTTTT.

This clone occurred a few times. The V gene is TRBV6-1, the J gene TRBJ1-2; 8 bases are a match to TRBD1. CDR1 and CDR2 (germline): MNHNS, SASEGT. The CDR3 has 15 residues. After removal of 6 bases from V and 0 bases from J, the junction contained 6 bases not matched to a gene. This CDR3 reads CASRVGRGPNYGYTF. DNA of the CDR3: TGTGCCAGCAGAGTCGGCAGGGGGCCTAACTATGGCTACACCTTC.

This clone has a single count. The chain uses TRBV6-1 and TRBJ1-1, with TRBD1 as a possible D gene (6 bases). The CDR3 is 13 residues long. Trimming took off 5 bases at V and 5 bases at J, with 12 bases between the two ends. Germline V gene lookup returns CDR1 MNHNS and CDR2 SASEGT. The CDR3: CASSPGVRTEAFF. DNA for the CDR3: TGTGCCAGCAGTCCAGGGGTCAGGACTGAAGCTTTCTTT.

V gene TRBV4-1 combines with J gene TRBJ1-2; D uncertain. V was pared by 0 bases and J by 3 bases, with 8 bases between. Germline V gene sequence: CDR1 MGHRA, CDR2 YSYEKL. This CDR3 is 14 amino acids long. CDR3 sequence: CASSQDEGDYGYTF. The CDR3 nucleotides read TGCGCCAGCAGCCAAGACGAGGGCGACTATGGCTACACCTTC.

The CDR3 nucleotides read TGTGCCAGCAGCTTAGGGGGGACAGGGGTCAATCAGCCCCAGCATTTT. This gives the protein CASSLGGTGVNQPQHF. The V and J genes are TRBV13 and TRBJ1-5, with 10 bases that match TRBD1. From germline, CDR1 is PRHDT and CDR2 FYEKMQ (reference sequence). This CDR3 has 16 residues. With V trimmed by 0 bases and J by 3 bases, 2 bases remained unmatched.

V is TRBV6-5 and J is TRBJ2-1, with 7 bases lining up with TRBD1. Per the germline V gene, CDR1 is MNHEY and CDR2 is SVGAGI. After removal of 6 bases from V and 7 bases from J, the junction contained 6 bases not matched to a gene. The CDR3 covers 13 residues. CDR3 nucleotide sequence: TGTGCCAGCAGGGGACAGTTCCTTAATGAGCAGTTCTTC. Residues: CASRGQFLNEQFF.

This chain connects TRBV6-6 to TRBJ2-7; the D is unclear. Germline values: CDR1 MNHNY, CDR2 SVGAGI (reference sequence). Trimming stripped 4 bases from V and 2 bases from J, with 12 bases between. The CDR3 spans 14 residues. The CDR3 loop reads CASSLSSWAYEQYF. CDR3 in DNA: TGTGCCAGCAGTTTGAGCAGTTGGGCCTACGAGCAGTACTTC.

This clone has a handful of counts. The CDR3 nucleotides read TGTGCCAGCAGTTACATGATAGCGGGTTCCGACAATGAGCAGTTCTTC. The encoded protein is CASSYMIAGSDNEQFF. The gene calls are TRBV6-6 and TRBJ2-1; 7 bases match TRBD2. This CDR3 spans 16 amino acids. Germline lookup yields CDR1 MNHNY and CDR2 SVGAGI (reference sequence). Trimming removed 2 bases from V and 5 bases from J; junction bases left unmatched: 9.

The rearrangement uses TRBV28 and TRBJ1-5; D remains ambiguous. CDR3 length: 13 residues. The V gene's germline CDR1 is MDHEN and CDR2 SYDVKM. Deletions cut 2 bases from V and 4 bases from J, with 6 bases between. The CDR3 sequence: CASSLGPNQPQHF. In DNA form, the CDR3 reads TGTGCCAGCAGTTTAGGTCCTAATCAGCCCCAGCATTTT.

This clone appeared once. The gene calls are TRBV7-9 and TRBJ2-1, with TRBD1 matching 10 bases. The CDR3 is 14 residues long. The V gene's germline CDR1 is SEHNR and CDR2 FQNEAQ (reference sequence). The junction had 3 bases not matched to a gene; V was cut back by 4 bases and J by 6 bases. The CDR3 nucleotides are TGTGCCAGCAGCTCGGGACAGGGGAGCAATGAGCAGTTCTTC. Encoded protein: CASSSGQGSNEQFF.

This rearrangement joins TRBV5-4 to TRBJ2-5, with D hard to call. The length of the CDR3 is 14 residues. With 5 bases removed from V and 2 bases from J, the gap between germline ends came to 13 bases. Germline CDR1 is SGHNT and CDR2 is YYREEE (reference sequence). DNA for the CDR3: TGTGCCAGCAGTCCCTGGGCATCACAAGAGACCCAGTACTTC. It is translated as CASSPWASQETQYF.

The chain links TRBV27 to TRBJ2-1; no definite D call. The germline V gene has CDR1 MNHEY and CDR2 SMNVEV (reference sequence). V was shortened by 3 bases and J by 5 bases, with 14 bases between the two germline ends. This CDR3 has 15 residues. CDR3 coding DNA: TGTGCCAGCAGTTTTAGGTCCGAACTTCACAATGAGCAGTTCTTC. It specifies CASSFRSELHNEQFF.

This chain uses TRBV11-3 with TRBJ2-7; D is undetermined. V was shortened by 3 bases and J by 3 bases, with 9 bases between the two germline ends. This CDR3 contains 13 residues. In germline, CDR1 is SGHNT, CDR2 YENEEA. The CDR3 sequence: CASSFFDGYEQYF. CDR3 in DNA: TGTGCCAGCAGCTTTTTCGACGGCTACGAGCAGTACTTC.

This rearrangement joins TRBV9 to TRBJ2-7; 7 bases agree with TRBD1. With V trimmed by 1 base and J by 2 bases, 6 bases remained unmatched. From germline, CDR1 is SGDLS and CDR2 YYNGEE. The length of the CDR3 is 15 residues. CDR3: CASSVRDSSPYEQYF. Written as DNA, the CDR3 is TGTGCCAGCAGCGTACGGGACAGTAGTCCCTACGAGCAGTACTTC.

This clone has only a few counts. The V and J genes are TRBV7-9 and TRBJ2-5; D could derive from TRBD1 or TRBD2 (5 bases each). Germline values: CDR1 SEHNR, CDR2 FQNEAQ (reference sequence). CDR3 length: 15 residues. Deletions cut 10 bases from V and 5 bases from J, with 23 bases between. CDR3 residues: CATPHSEGPGETQYF. The CDR3 DNA is TGTGCCACCCCCCATTCAGAGGGTCCAGGGGAGACCCAGTACTTC.

This chain uses TRBV7-6 with TRBJ1-2; maybe TRBD1 (5 bases). The CDR3 loop spans 15 amino acids. V was pared by 0 bases and J by 4 bases, with 12 bases between. Per the germline V gene, CDR1 is SGHVS and CDR2 is FNYEAQ. Written as DNA, the CDR3 is TGTGCCAGCAGCTTAGCCTGGGGGGGGTCCTATGGCTACACCTTC. Protein product: CASSLAWGGSYGYTF.

The rearrangement uses TRBV13 and TRBJ2-1, with TRBD1 matching over 7 bases. This CDR3 has 17 residues. Germline V CDR1 and CDR2: PRHDT, FYEKMQ (reference sequence). V was clipped by 4 bases and J by 4 bases; unmatched bases: 13. Written as DNA, the CDR3 is TGTGCCAGCAGCTCCGCAGAGACAGGGACGGTTTACAATGAGCAGTTCTTC. Translated, it gives CASSSAETGTVYNEQFF.

This clone was observed a few times. This rearrangement joins TRBV6-1 to TRBJ1-1; D not resolved. This CDR3 region has 11 residues. Germline V lookup: CDR1 MNHNS, CDR2 SASEGT. V was pared by 8 bases and J by 7 bases, with 11 bases between. The CDR3 loop is CASGSGNEAFF. CDR3 nucleotide sequence: TGTGCCAGCGGTAGCGGTAATGAAGCTTTCTTT.

This rearrangement joins TRBV28 to TRBJ2-7, with D maybe TRBD1 (5 bases). The length of the CDR3 is 15 residues. Germline values: CDR1 MDHEN, CDR2 SYDVKM. Trimming took off 5 bases at V and 6 bases at J, with 20 bases between the two ends. Here the CDR3 reads CASSPVGPRSGEQYF. CDR3 coding DNA: TGTGCCAGCAGTCCAGTGGGGCCCCGCTCTGGCGAGCAGTACTTC.

The V gene is TRBV7-8, the J gene TRBJ2-5; a possible D gene is TRBD1 (5 bases). There are 16 residues in the CDR3. CDR1 is SGHVS and CDR2 is FQNEAQ in the germline V gene. Trimming shortened V by 0 bases and J by 2 bases, and 13 bases separated the two germline ends. The CDR3 coding sequence is TGTGCCAGCAGCTTAGCCTGGGGCCTTTCACAAGAGACCCAGTACTTC. Its translation: CASSLAWGLSQETQYF.

This clone appeared a few times. CDR3: CSVGGGETDTQYF. Here the CDR3 DNA reads TGCAGCGTTGGCGGGGGTGAGACAGATACGCAGTATTTT. The chain is built from TRBV29-1 and TRBJ2-3, with 7 nucleotides matching TRBD2. Losses at the gene ends were 4 bases for V and 3 bases for J; bases not matched to a gene: 4. The CDR3 runs 13 residues. Germline values: CDR1 SQVTM, CDR2 ANQGSEA.

This chain connects TRBV11-3 to TRBJ2-3; 7 nucleotides match TRBD1. This CDR3 is 17 amino acids long. Germline assignment: CDR1 SGHNT and CDR2 YENEEA. V gave up 4 bases and J gave up 0 bases; unmatched junction bases: 10. The CDR3 region has the DNA TGTGCCAGCAGCTACCTACAGGGGACATCTAGCACAGATACGCAGTATTTT. Amino acid sequence: CASSYLQGTSSTDTQYF.

V and J are TRBV6-1 and TRBJ1-1; a weak D match, TRBD1 (6 bases). The CDR3 consists of 10 residues. Trimming cost V 10 bases and J 11 bases, with 14 bases left between them. Per the germline V gene, CDR1 is MNHNS and CDR2 is SASEGT. Written as DNA, the CDR3 is TGTGCCACCCTGAGAGGGGGGGCTTTCTTT. Translating it yields CATLRGGAFF.

The chain couples TRBV6-4 to TRBJ1-4; D gene unclear. V shed 2 bases and J shed 8 bases, with 18 bases lying between them. CDR1 MRHNA and CDR2 SNTAGT come from the germline V gene. The CDR3 loop spans 16 amino acids. DNA for the CDR3: TGTGCCAGCAGTGACGGTGGTGCGGCAGGCGGCGAAAAACTGTTTTTT. This encodes CASSDGGAAGGEKLFF.

The chain has TRBV4-3 and TRBJ2-7, with 7 bases matching TRBD2. The CDR3 has 15 residues. Germline V gene data show CDR1 as LGHNA and CDR2 as YSLEER. V gave up 2 bases and J gave up 2 bases; unmatched junction bases: 6. CDR3 amino acids: CASSQLGTTPYEQYF. The CDR3 region has the DNA TGCGCCAGCAGCCAATTGGGGACTACCCCCTACGAGCAGTACTTC.

This clone occurred a few times. The chain couples TRBV27 to TRBJ2-3, with 7 bases aligning to TRBD1. Germline CDR1 and CDR2: MNHEY and SMNVEV (reference sequence). The CDR3 loop spans 13 amino acids. After removal of 7 bases from V and 4 bases from J, the junction contained 5 bases not matched to a gene. The CDR3 coding sequence is TGTGCCAGCACCCTACAGGGGTCAGATACGCAGTATTTT. Its translation: CASTLQGSDTQYF.